This section outlines one T cell receptor beta chain sequence together with its context. This sample was taken from a study of blood T cell repertoires in COVID-19. Study overall: Collection of acute and convalescent COVID-19 samples took place in the United States, Italy and Spain. Sample material is recorded as cDNA or gDNA derived from T cells, B-cell-depleted T cells, or PBMCs.

This study enrolled people aged about 18 to 100 from about two dozen US geographic areas. Recovery among Cohort 3 donors was established by two negative PCRs, clearance, or symptom resolution. Method: immunoSEQ multiplex PCR; TCRdb's copy keeps in-frame clones and lacks some. This repertoire shows around 190,000 clones, 75% to 90% found once; its top ten account for about 10%. J lost 4 bases, V lost 4 bases, and 3 bases had no gene match. The CDR3 covers 14 residues. Germline CDR1 and CDR2: SGHVS and FQNEAQ. This chain uses TRBV7-8 with TRBJ1-5; 8 nucleotides match TRBD1. Sequences were obtained from PBMCs or T cells enriched from blood (not recorded which). This clonotype was sampled from a man between 40 and 49 years old who had recovered from COVID-19. The CDR3 DNA reads TGTGCCAGCAGCTGGACAGGGTGGAATCAGCCCCAGCATTTT. Amino acid sequence: CASSWTGWNQPQHF.